The clone carrying this T cell receptor (beta chain) was recorded once. As yet, its antigen is unknown. The sort gate was single viable CD3+CD4+CD8-CD45RO+ cells for memory CD4+ T cells. Serum IgG to CMV pp150, pp28, p38 and p52 defined serostatus. Total CD4+ T cells were enriched by CD4 positive selection. TCRdb's copy holds only in-frame clones and misses some; the assay was immunoSEQ multiplex PCR. The repertoire holds about 73,000 clones, roughly 78% seen once, with 2.6% in the top ten. This specimen comes from a study of memory CD4+ T cells and cytomegalovirus serostatus. The germline gives CDR1 KGHSH, CDR2 LQKENI. V gave up 0 bases and J gave up 2 bases, with 7 bases separating them. The CDR3 spans 15 residues. Findings of the study overall: The CMV-associated TCR signature appears largely within the CD4+ memory repertoire.

Sequenced sample: memory CD4+ T cells from blood. The V call is TRBV18, the J call TRBJ1-4, with D hard to call. The receptor was isolated from an adult in good health and CMV-seropositive. The CDR3 coding sequence is TGTGCCAGCTCACCACCCAACCCCACTAATGAAAAACTGTTTTTT. Encoded protein: CASSPPNPTNEKLFF. The entire variable domain, with the rest obtained from reference TRBV18 and TRBJ1-4, is as follows: NAGVMQNPRHLVRRRGQEARLRCSPMKGHSHVYWYRQLPEEGLKFMVYLQKENIIDESGMPKERFSAEFPKEGPSILRIQQVVRGDSAAYFCASSPPNPTNEKLFFGSGTQLSVL.